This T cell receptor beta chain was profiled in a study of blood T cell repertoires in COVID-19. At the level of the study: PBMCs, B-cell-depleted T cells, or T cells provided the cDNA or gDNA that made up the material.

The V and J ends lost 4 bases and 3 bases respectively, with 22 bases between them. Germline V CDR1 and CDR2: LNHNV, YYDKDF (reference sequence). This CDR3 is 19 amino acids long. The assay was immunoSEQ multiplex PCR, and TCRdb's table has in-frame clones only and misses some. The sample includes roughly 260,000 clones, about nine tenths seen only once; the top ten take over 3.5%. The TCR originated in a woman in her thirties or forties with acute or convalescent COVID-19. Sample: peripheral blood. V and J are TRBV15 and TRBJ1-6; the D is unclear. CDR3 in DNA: TGTGCCACCAGCACTCCGCGCGTAGGGAGTAGCTTCTATAATTCACCCCTCCACTTT. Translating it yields CATSTPRVGSSFYNSPLHF.